The 28 T cell receptor beta chains below come from one sample, sequenced in a study of regulatory T cells in long-lasting Graves disease. Noted time point: persistent/refractory GD, antithyroid drugs over 5 years with positive TRAb. Generation of the TCR library employed RNA extracted from PBMCs. Libraries of TCR beta came from iRepertoire HTBI primers plus Arm-PCR of CDR3 regions. One entry per CDR3 protein results from TCRdb running MiXCR on the multiplex PCR reads. Of 300,000 to 500,000 distinct CDR3 sequences detected, less than 25% appear once; the ten largest clones hold less than 25%. Specimen: peripheral blood mononuclear cells (PBMCs), collected when the disease was refractory, from a patient treated with antithyroid drugs. These receptors were collected from a female donor with Graves disease.

Note on this clonotype: This sequence may be a read error, since a much larger clone differs from it by one base. The rearrangement uses TRBV6-2 or TRBV6-3 and TRBJ2-7; tentatively, D is TRBD2 (5 bases). There are 14 residues in the CDR3. Looked up from germline, CDR1 is MNHEY and CDR2 is SVGEGT. In DNA form, the CDR3 reads TGTGCCAGCAGTTACACGGGGTTTGACTACGGGCAGTACTTC. Translating it yields CASSYTGFDYGQYF.

The chain combines TRBV14 with TRBJ2-5; D not certain. This CDR3 has 15 residues. Germline V gives CDR1 SGHDN, CDR2 FVKESK. Trimming stripped 6 bases from V and 5 bases from J, with 19 bases between. CDR3 sequence (DNA): TGTGCCAGCAGGATATCTGGTCGGCTTGGGGAGACCCAGTACTTC. Encoded protein: CASRISGRLGETQYF.

This clonotype was seen many times. The genes are TRBV12-3 or TRBV12-4 and TRBJ1-5; a weak D match, TRBD1 (5 bases). V was trimmed by 1 base and J by 4 bases, leaving 8 bases between them. The CDR3 contains 14 residues. The CDR3 sequence: CASSLEGDNQPQHF. CDR3 DNA sequence: TGTGCCAGCAGTTTAGAAGGGGATAATCAGCCCCAGCATTTT.

Many counts were recorded for this clonotype. The chain combines TRBV7-3 with TRBJ2-5; D is undetermined. The V end was cut by 5 bases, the J end by 3 bases, with 10 bases between. This CDR3 comprises 13 residues. Germline CDR1 reads SGHTA; CDR2 reads FQGTGA. The CDR3 region has the DNA TGTGCCAGCAGCACCAATATCAAAGAGACCCAGTACTTC. Encoded protein: CASSTNIKETQYF.

This clonotype was seen at least ten times. The V and J genes are TRBV30 and TRBJ1-6; the match to TRBD1 covers 10 bases. The germline gives CDR1 GTSNPN, CDR2 SVGIG (reference sequence). The CDR3 extends over 16 amino acids. The V segment lost 3 bases and the J segment 6 bases; nucleotides outside the gene matches: 8. The CDR3 DNA reads as TGTGCCTGGAGGTGGGCCGACAGGGGGCCTAATTCACCCCTCCACTTT. This sequence encodes CAWRWADRGPNSPLHF.

This clonotype has a handful of counts. The chain is built from TRBV19 and TRBJ2-2; D perhaps matches TRBD1 (6 bases). Germline V gene sequence: CDR1 LNHDA, CDR2 SQIVND (reference sequence). The CDR3 totals 14 residues. The germline V and J ends were trimmed by 10 bases and 5 bases, with 17 bases remaining between them. DNA for the CDR3: TGTGCCACCAGGCGACAGGAGTGGACCGGGGAGCTGTTTTTT. As protein: CATRRQEWTGELFF.

This clonotype was recorded at least ten times. The chain combines TRBV9 with TRBJ1-2, with TRBD1 matching over 7 bases. Germline V gene lookup returns CDR1 SGDLS and CDR2 YYNGEE. There are 16 residues in the CDR3. Losses at the gene ends were 3 bases for V and 4 bases for J; bases not matched to a gene: 12. CDR3 nucleotide sequence: TGTGCCAGCAGCGGGGGGGTACAGGGGCAGTTCTATGGCTACACCTTC. Translating gives CASSGGVQGQFYGYTF.

The chain joins TRBV19 to TRBJ2-4; D may be TRBD1 (6 bases). Germline CDR1 LNHDA, CDR2 SQIVND (reference sequence). With 7 bases removed from V and 9 bases from J, the gap between germline ends came to 10 bases. This CDR3 comprises 11 residues. CDR3 sequence: CASNQQGIQYF. The CDR3, as DNA: TGTGCCAGTAACCAACAGGGCATTCAGTACTTC.

The V call is TRBV7-2, the J call TRBJ1-3; no reliable D call. V lost 5 bases to trimming and J lost 1 base, with 6 bases between them. Germline loops: CDR1 SGHTA, CDR2 FQGNSA. The CDR3 runs 13 residues. CDR3 sequence (DNA): TGTGCCAGCAGCCCTGAATCTGGAAACACCATATATTTT. It codes for CASSPESGNTIYF.

This clonotype was observed a single time. The chain is built from TRBV3-2 and TRBJ2-1; TRBD1 is the table's D call, not checked against the DNA. TRBV3-2 is classified as a pseudogene. There are 14 residues in the CDR3. The CDR3 bases are TGTGCCAGCAGCCAGCCCCACTACATCAATGAGCAGTTCTTC. Encoded protein: CASSQPHYINEQFF.

This clonotype has a count of ten or more. CDR3 loop: CASSQLTGRFSEQYF. CDR3 nucleotides: TGTGCCAGCAGCCAACTGACAGGGAGATTCTCCGAGCAGTACTTC. The V gene is TRBV7-2, the J gene TRBJ2-7; 7 positions match TRBD1. Per germline, CDR1 SGHTA and CDR2 FQGNSA. V shed 5 bases, J shed 6 bases, and the junction held 13 bases outside the gene matches. The CDR3 runs 15 residues.

The V gene is TRBV7-2, the J gene TRBJ1-1; unclear D gene. The V end lost 6 bases, the J end lost 1 base, and 9 bases lay between the germline ends. Germline V gene sequence: CDR1 SGHTA, CDR2 FQGNSA. The CDR3 consists of 13 residues. CDR3 DNA sequence: TGTGCCAGCAGGAGCACGCAGAACACTGAAGCTTTCTTT. It encodes CASRSTQNTEAFF.

This clonotype was picked up many times. The chain recombines TRBV6-5 with TRBJ2-7; D ambiguous. Germline V gene lookup returns CDR1 MNHEY and CDR2 SVGAGI. The CDR3 runs to 11 residues. The V gene lost 8 bases and the J gene lost 6 bases, with 11 bases spanning the gap. CDR3 DNA: TGTGCCAGCTCTTACTCGTCCGAGCAGTACTTC. Its translation: CASSYSSEQYF.

This clonotype came up many times. V gene TRBV27 combines with J gene TRBJ2-7; tentatively, D is TRBD1 (6 bases). CDR3 length: 14 residues. V was trimmed by 6 bases and J by 3 bases, leaving 15 bases between them. Germline CDR1 MNHEY, CDR2 SMNVEV (reference sequence). The CDR3, as DNA: TGTGCCAGCAGACGGACAGTCCTAGGCTACGAGCAGTACTTC. This translates into CASRRTVLGYEQYF.

This clonotype was picked up a small number of times. The chain has TRBV25-1 and TRBJ1-2; D is unclear. The CDR3 totals 14 residues. Germline V gene data show CDR1 as MGHDK and CDR2 as SYGVNS. Trimming took off 8 bases at V and 1 base at J, with 14 bases between the two ends. The chain's CDR3 is CASVNDGDNYGYTF. As DNA, the CDR3 is TGTGCCAGCGTAAACGACGGTGATAACTATGGCTACACCTTC.

Ten or more counts support this clonotype. This chain links TRBV7-8 with TRBJ2-7; maybe TRBD1 (6 bases). The CDR3 loop spans 17 amino acids. The V end was cut by 0 bases, the J end by 3 bases, with 18 bases between. The germline V gene encodes CDR1 SGHVS and CDR2 FQNEAQ. CDR3 bases: TGTGCCAGCAGCTTAGCGCCGATTCGGCCAGGGGACTACGAGCAGTACTTC. Encoded protein: CASSLAPIRPGDYEQYF.

The table lists this clonotype with a few counts. This may be a read error: a much more frequent sequence differs by one nucleotide. The chain carries TRBV7-8 and TRBJ2-7; 11 bases match TRBD2. Germline V gene data show CDR1 as SGHVS and CDR2 as FQNEAQ. CDR3 length: 16 residues. V was pared by 4 bases and J by 5 bases, with 10 bases of the junction left unmatched. The CDR3 is CASSYKTSGATHEQYF. The CDR3 DNA follows: TGTGCCAGCAGCTACAAGACTAGCGGGGCTACCCACGAGCAGTACTTC.

This rearrangement joins TRBV7-2 to TRBJ2-7; D might be TRBD1 (5 bases). The CDR3 is 14 residues long. CDR1 is SGHTA and CDR2 is FQGNSA in the germline V gene. V shed 4 bases and J shed 1 base, with 11 bases lying between them. In nucleotides, the CDR3 is TGTGCCAGCAGCTCAGAACAGGTTTCCTACGAGCAGTACTTC. It specifies CASSSEQVSYEQYF.

This sequence joins TRBV4-1 and TRBJ1-2; D possibly corresponds to TRBD1 (6 bases). Germline V gene lookup returns CDR1 MGHRA and CDR2 YSYEKL. The CDR3 runs to 15 residues. Trimming shortened V by 3 bases and J by 4 bases, and 15 bases separated the two germline ends. The CDR3 coding sequence is TGCGCCAGCAGCCACGCTATTCAGGGGTCCTATGGCTACACCTTC. Amino acids: CASSHAIQGSYGYTF.

This rearrangement joins TRBV7-9 to TRBJ2-2; D gene uncertain. The CDR3 is 12 amino acids. V lost 5 bases and J lost 6, with 7 bases in between. Germline V lookup: CDR1 SEHNR, CDR2 FQNEAQ (reference sequence). The CDR3 DNA sequence: TGTGCCAGCAGCCCACGGCCCGGGGAGCTGTTTTTT. This gives the protein CASSPRPGELFF.

The chain recombines TRBV5-1 with TRBJ2-5; TRBD2 aligns across 11 bases. This CDR3 contains 17 residues. V shed 3 bases and J 3 bases; nucleotides not matched to a gene: 10. In germline, CDR1 is SGHRS, CDR2 YFSETQ. CDR3 in DNA: TGCGCCAGCAGCTCGTCGGCCGGGACTAGCGGAGAAGAGACCCAGTACTTC. This sequence encodes CASSSSAGTSGEETQYF.

The chain uses TRBV20-1 and TRBJ2-5; the match to TRBD1 covers 8 bases. Trimming at V came to 5 bases and at J to 3 bases, leaving 11 bases not matched to a gene. The V gene's germline CDR1 is DFQATT and CDR2 SNEGSKA (reference sequence). The CDR3 runs to 15 residues. DNA of the CDR3: TGCAGTGCTGATCGTGTCGCAGGGGGCGAAGAGACCCAGTACTTC. Translated, it gives CSADRVAGGEETQYF.

This clonotype was recorded at least ten times. The chain recombines TRBV20-1 with TRBJ2-5, with D possibly called TRBD1 or TRBD2 (5 bases each). The germline V gene encodes CDR1 DFQATT and CDR2 SNEGSKA (reference sequence). V was pared by 3 bases and J by 3 bases, with 23 bases between. CDR3 length: 17 residues. CDR3 region: CSASPHYTGAREETQYF. The CDR3 DNA reads TGCAGTGCTAGTCCTCACTATACCGGGGCAAGAGAAGAGACCCAGTACTTC.

In this sample, this clonotype turned up many times. The chain recombines TRBV12-3 or TRBV12-4 with TRBJ1-1; D is uncertain. The CDR3 contains 14 residues. With 2 bases removed from V and 1 base from J, the gap between germline ends came to 8 bases. CDR3 coding DNA: TGTGCCAGCAGTTTAAGGTCAGGGAACACTGAAGCTTTCTTT. Protein product: CASSLRSGNTEAFF.

This clonotype was recorded at least ten times. The chain combines TRBV6-2 or TRBV6-3 with TRBJ1-1; D is unclear. The ends were cut back, 2 bases at V and 7 bases at J, with 14 bases in the middle. This CDR3 is 14 amino acids long. Germline V gives CDR1 MNHEY, CDR2 SVGEGT. The CDR3 DNA reads TGTGCCAGCAGTTACATGGGCGCTAGTAATGAAGCTTTCTTT. Translating it yields CASSYMGASNEAFF.

This clonotype appeared many times. The J gene is TRBJ2-7, the V gene TRBV7-2; 9 nucleotides line up with TRBD2. V lost 1 base, J lost 0 bases, and 10 bases stayed unmatched. The CDR3 runs to 18 residues. Germline CDR1 SGHTA, CDR2 FQGNSA. For the CDR3, the DNA is TGTGCCAGCAGCTTAGTAGGGATCGGCGGGAGGGCCTCCTACGAGCAGTACTTC. This sequence encodes CASSLVGIGGRASYEQYF.

This clonotype was found a few times. The chain combines TRBV7-2 with TRBJ2-2, with D maybe TRBD1 (6 bases). Trimming cost V 5 bases and J 6 bases, with 13 bases left between them. CDR1 and CDR2 from the germline V gene are SGHTA and FQGNSA. The CDR3 has 14 amino acids. The CDR3 nucleotides read TGTGCCAGCAGCCCAAAGACAGGTCCCGGGGAGCTGTTTTTT. Translating gives CASSPKTGPGELFF.

The gene calls are TRBV10-3 and TRBJ2-1, with 13 bases lining up with TRBD2. Germline V CDR1 and CDR2: ENHRY, SYGVKD. The CDR3 totals 15 residues. With V trimmed by 5 bases and J by 7 bases, 5 bases remained unmatched. The DNA for the CDR3 is TGTGCCATCAGTACCGGGACTAGCGGGATTAATGAGCAGTTCTTC. Residues: CAISTGTSGINEQFF.